Listed below are T cell receptor beta chains from one sample, sequenced in a study of blood T cell repertoires in COVID-19. Method: immunoSEQ multiplex PCR; TCRdb's copy keeps in-frame clones and lacks some. The table lists around 45,000 clones, around 70% of them singletons. Sequencing was done on a sample of peripheral blood. These receptors were obtained from a man of 80 years or more with acute or convalescent COVID-19. Each CDR3 is given with its conserved first and last residue. Fields, in order: clone size, J gene, CDR3 length, D gene, V gene, CDR3 DNA, CDR3 protein. D genes are given only for firm matches. Clone size is given for some rows only: seen once, a few or many times, or a class if the clone is expanded.

size: NA; J: TRBJ2-5; length: 13; D: NA; V: TRBV18; DNA: TGTGCCAGCTCACCAACGGTCCAAGAGACCCAGTACTTC; CDR3: CASSPTVQETQYF
size: NA; J: TRBJ1-2; length: 15; D: NA; V: TRBV5-4; DNA: TGTGCCGGCAGCTTGAGGGGGGAGGGTAGGCATGGCTACACCTTC; CDR3: CAGSLRGEGRHGYTF
size: NA; J: TRBJ2-5; length: 15; D: TRBD2; V: TRBV30; DNA: TGTGCCTGGATGGCGGGGGGAGCAACCCCGACGACCCAGTACTTC; CDR3: CAWMAGGATPTTQYF
size: NA; J: TRBJ2-3; length: 15; D: NA; V: TRBV5-1; DNA: TGCGCCAGCAGCCCACAGGTATCTAGCACAGATACGCAGTATTTT; CDR3: CASSPQVSSTDTQYF
size: NA; J: TRBJ2-2; length: 14; D: NA; V: TRBV11-2; DNA: TGTGCCAGCAGCCGAAGGGGGAACACCGGGGAGCTGTTTTTT; CDR3: CASSRRGNTGELFF
size: NA; J: TRBJ2-1; length: 15; D: NA; V: TRBV5-5; DNA: TGTGCCAGCAGCTTGGCCAGTCGACGACAGGCTGAGCAGTTCTTC; CDR3: CASSLASRRQAEQFF
size: NA; J: TRBJ2-1; length: 15; D: NA; V: TRBV7-2; DNA: TGTGCCAGCAGCTTAACCCGGGAGTCGTACAATGAGCAGTTCTTC; CDR3: CASSLTRESYNEQFF
size: NA; J: TRBJ2-2; length: 15; D: TRBD1; V: TRBV30; DNA: TGTGCCTGGAGCGCGGGACAGGGAAACACCGGGGAGCTGTTTTTT; CDR3: CAWSAGQGNTGELFF
size: NA; J: TRBJ1-1; length: 15; D: NA; V: TRBV30; DNA: TGTGCCTGGGAAGGGGGGGATTCCATGAACACTGAAGCTTTCTTT; CDR3: CAWEGGDSMNTEAFF
size: NA; J: TRBJ1-4; length: 18; D: NA; V: TRBV4-1; DNA: TGCGCCAGCAGCCCCCAGGGAGATGGGGGGTTAACTAATGAAAAACTGTTTTTT; CDR3: CASSPQGDGGLTNEKLFF
size: NA; J: TRBJ2-1; length: 15; D: NA; V: TRBV19; DNA: TGTGCCAGTAGTCTTACTAGTGGCGACTACAATGAGCAGTTCTTC; CDR3: CASSLTSGDYNEQFF
size: few; J: TRBJ2-7; length: 13; D: NA; V: TRBV27; DNA: TGTGCCGGCGGGCGGGACGGCGCTAACGAGCAGTACTTC; CDR3: CAGGRDGANEQYF
size: NA; J: TRBJ2-1; length: 20; D: TRBD1; V: TRBV27; DNA: TGTGCCAGCAGTTTATTAGCCCGACAGGGACAGTTTTCTATCTACAATGAGCAGTTCTTC; CDR3: CASSLLARQGQFSIYNEQFF